This T cell receptor beta chain was documented in a study of T-cell memory formation after mild COVID-19. It was 5'RACE with constant-segment primers that produced the TCR alpha and TCR beta cDNA libraries, which carried sample barcodes and UMIs. Each CDR3 protein is one row after TCRdb ran MiXCR on the 5' RACE reads. The table includes about 310,000 distinct CDR3 sequences, 19% detected once. Study-level findings and limits: Certain responding clones were present in pre-infection memory, suggesting participation of cross-reactive memory. Specificity for SARS-CoV-2 was not confirmed among the second-wave clones peaking on day 37. For contracting clones, CD4+ ones sat mainly in CM and EM, CD8+ in EMRA.

The CDR3 consists of 14 residues. Per the germline V gene, CDR1 is MNHNS and CDR2 is SASEGT. Trimming removed 3 bases from V and 8 bases from J, with 16 bases in between. This clonotype was observed a few times. Its antigen is not identified. V usage is TRBV6-1 and J usage is TRBJ1-2; D is ambiguous. The source is a man between 18 and 35 years old who had mild COVID-19 (a few samples of this study predate the infection). Cell type and time point are not known. The sequenced sample consisted of PBMCs or a T cell subset sorted from them (not recorded which). CDR3 sequence: CASSESRRPQGYTF. DNA of the CDR3: TGTGCCAGCAGTGAGTCTAGGCGGCCACAGGGCTACACCTTC.